This is a list of T cell receptor beta chains from one sample in a study of yellow fever vaccine responses in identical twins. TCRdb re-called the RT-PCR reads with MiXCR, one entry per CDR3 protein. The repertoire holds about 1,400 distinct CDR3 sequences, with around 84% as singletons. This specimen consisted of T cells from blood (PBMCs), unsorted or a sorted subset (not recorded which), obtained before or after yellow fever vaccination (not recorded which). All receptors derive from a woman aged 18-29 years who received the yellow fever vaccine. Both conserved end residues are part of each CDR3. Each record gives: CDR3 length, V gene, J gene, clone size, D gene, CDR3 DNA, CDR3 protein. D genes are given only for firm matches. Clone size is stated in some rows and not others, as once, few, many or a class when expanded.

CDR3 length: 13
V gene: TRBV4-2
J gene: TRBJ1-1
clone size: few
D gene: .
CDR3 DNA: TGTGCCAGCAGCCTAGACAGGAACACTGAAGCTTTCTTT
CDR3 protein: CASSLDRNTEAFF

CDR3 length: 15
V gene: TRBV4-1
J gene: TRBJ2-7
clone size: .
D gene: TRBD1
CDR3 DNA: TGCGCCAGCAGCCTTGACCCGGGACAGGGGGTCGAGCAGTACTTC
CDR3 protein: CASSLDPGQGVEQYF

CDR3 length: 14
V gene: TRBV7-9
J gene: TRBJ2-7
clone size: .
D gene: TRBD1
CDR3 DNA: TGTGCCAGCAGCCCCCCTGACAGGGTTGTTGAGCAGTACTTC
CDR3 protein: CASSPPDRVVEQYF

CDR3 length: 16
V gene: TRBV7-2
J gene: TRBJ2-1
clone size: .
D gene: TRBD2
CDR3 DNA: TGTGCCAGCCTCTTTTCGACTAGCGGGATGTGGAATGAGCAGTTCTTC
CDR3 protein: CASLFSTSGMWNEQFF

CDR3 length: 10
V gene: TRBV2
J gene: TRBJ2-7
clone size: .
D gene: .
CDR3 DNA: TGTGCCAGCGCAGGGTACGAGCAGTACTTC
CDR3 protein: CASAGYEQYF

CDR3 length: 15
V gene: TRBV2
J gene: TRBJ2-7
clone size: .
D gene: TRBD1
CDR3 DNA: TGTGCCAGCAGTCAGACCGGGACAGGGGCCTACGAGCAGTACTTC
CDR3 protein: CASSQTGTGAYEQYF

CDR3 length: 13
V gene: TRBV11-1
J gene: TRBJ2-1
clone size: .
D gene: .
CDR3 DNA: TGTGCCAGCCACCCAAGCTCCTACAATGAGCAGTTCTTC
CDR3 protein: CASHPSSYNEQFF

CDR3 length: 15
V gene: TRBV11-3
J gene: TRBJ2-7
clone size: .
D gene: .
CDR3 DNA: TGTGCCAGCAGCTTAGTAAGTCGGGCAACCTACGAGCAGTACTTC
CDR3 protein: CASSLVSRATYEQYF

CDR3 length: 16
V gene: TRBV4-2
J gene: TRBJ2-2
clone size: .
D gene: .
CDR3 DNA: TGTGCCAGCAGCCAAGCGGGTCAGGGGAGGGTCGGGGAGCTGTTTTTT
CDR3 protein: CASSQAGQGRVGELFF

CDR3 length: 14
V gene: TRBV4-1
J gene: TRBJ1-1
clone size: .
D gene: TRBD1
CDR3 DNA: TGCGCCAGCAGCCGGGGACAGGGCTACACTGAAGCTTTCTTT
CDR3 protein: CASSRGQGYTEAFF

CDR3 length: 15
V gene: TRBV13
J gene: TRBJ2-2
clone size: .
D gene: .
CDR3 DNA: TGTGCCAGCAGAAGTAGCTCTTCGAACACCGGGGAGCTGTTTTTT
CDR3 protein: CASRSSSSNTGELFF

CDR3 length: 15
V gene: TRBV11-1
J gene: TRBJ2-5
clone size: .
D gene: .
CDR3 DNA: TGTGCCAGCAGCTCCTCCGACAGATCGGGTGAGACCCAGTACTTC
CDR3 protein: CASSSSDRSGETQYF

CDR3 length: 15
V gene: TRBV2
J gene: TRBJ2-1
clone size: .
D gene: .
CDR3 DNA: TGTGCCAGCAGCGAAACGCGACTAGTCCGCAATGAGCAGTTCTTC
CDR3 protein: CASSETRLVRNEQFF

CDR3 length: 16
V gene: TRBV24-1
J gene: TRBJ2-1
clone size: .
D gene: TRBD2
CDR3 DNA: TGTGCCACCAGTGACGCCGCGGCGCGGGGGGTTAATGAGCAGTTCTTC
CDR3 protein: CATSDAAARGVNEQFF

CDR3 length: 13
V gene: TRBV7-6
J gene: TRBJ2-7
clone size: .
D gene: TRBD1
CDR3 DNA: TGTGCCAGCAGCCGTGGGACAGACTACGAGCAGTACTTC
CDR3 protein: CASSRGTDYEQYF

CDR3 length: 14
V gene: TRBV4-1
J gene: TRBJ1-5
clone size: few
D gene: .
CDR3 DNA: TGCGCCAGCAGCCAAGTGTTGGGGAATCAGCCCCAGCATTTT
CDR3 protein: CASSQVLGNQPQHF

CDR3 length: 13
V gene: TRBV10-1
J gene: TRBJ1-3
clone size: few
D gene: TRBD1
CDR3 DNA: TGCGCCAGTCACAGGGGCTCTGGAAACACCATATATTTT
CDR3 protein: CASHRGSGNTIYF

CDR3 length: 14
V gene: TRBV15
J gene: TRBJ2-1
clone size: .
D gene: .
CDR3 DNA: TGTGCCACCAGCAGTCCCTTAACGCGGAATGAGCAGTTCTTC
CDR3 protein: CATSSPLTRNEQFF

CDR3 length: 13
V gene: TRBV12-3/TRBV12-4
J gene: TRBJ2-7
clone size: .
D gene: TRBD2
CDR3 DNA: TGTGCCAGCAGACTAGCGGTCCTGGGCGAGCAGTACTTC
CDR3 protein: CASRLAVLGEQYF

CDR3 length: 13
V gene: TRBV10-3
J gene: TRBJ2-7
clone size: .
D gene: TRBD2
CDR3 DNA: TGTGCCATCAGTAGCGGGAAGGGGAACGAGCAGTACTTC
CDR3 protein: CAISSGKGNEQYF

CDR3 length: 13
V gene: TRBV7-2
J gene: TRBJ2-7
clone size: .
D gene: TRBD1
CDR3 DNA: TGTGCCAGCAGCCGACGAGACAGGGGCGAGCAGTACTTC
CDR3 protein: CASSRRDRGEQYF

CDR3 length: 13
V gene: TRBV7-7
J gene: TRBJ2-1
clone size: .
D gene: .
CDR3 DNA: TGTGCTAGCAGCCCCGTTCCATCCAATGAGCAGTTCTTC
CDR3 protein: CASSPVPSNEQFF

CDR3 length: 12
V gene: TRBV11-1
J gene: TRBJ2-3
clone size: .
D gene: .
CDR3 DNA: TGTGCCAGCAGCACGGGACAAAATACGCAGTATTTT
CDR3 protein: CASSTGQNTQYF

CDR3 length: 17
V gene: TRBV12-3/TRBV12-4
J gene: TRBJ2-1
clone size: once
D gene: TRBD2
CDR3 DNA: TGTGCCAGCAGTTGGGGACTAGCGGGGTGGATAAACAATGAGCAGTTCTTC
CDR3 protein: CASSWGLAGWINNEQFF